Sequencing of this TCR beta chain was carried out in a study of T cell responses to AZD1222 COVID-19 vaccine. For this clone: Its antigen is still unknown.

Trimming at V came to 4 bases and at J to 5 bases, leaving 4 bases not matched to a gene. In germline, CDR1 is MRHNA, CDR2 SNTAGT. This CDR3 contains 13 residues. TCRdb's copy holds only in-frame clones and misses some; the assay was immunoSEQ multiplex PCR. Of about 110,000 clones listed, around 90% are singletons. Study-wide results and caveats: Mapped onto spike, vaccine-associated CD4 TCRs spanned it and were dominant at 160-218 and 743-854.

Sequencing used peripheral blood, obtained on day 0 of AZD1222 vaccination. The clonotype was recovered from an adult in good health. This chain links TRBV6-4 with TRBJ1-1, with 7 bases fitting TRBD1. CDR3 nucleotide sequence: TGTGCCAGCAGTGCAGGGGGTGGAACTGAAGCTTTCTTT. Translation gives CASSAGGGTEAFF.